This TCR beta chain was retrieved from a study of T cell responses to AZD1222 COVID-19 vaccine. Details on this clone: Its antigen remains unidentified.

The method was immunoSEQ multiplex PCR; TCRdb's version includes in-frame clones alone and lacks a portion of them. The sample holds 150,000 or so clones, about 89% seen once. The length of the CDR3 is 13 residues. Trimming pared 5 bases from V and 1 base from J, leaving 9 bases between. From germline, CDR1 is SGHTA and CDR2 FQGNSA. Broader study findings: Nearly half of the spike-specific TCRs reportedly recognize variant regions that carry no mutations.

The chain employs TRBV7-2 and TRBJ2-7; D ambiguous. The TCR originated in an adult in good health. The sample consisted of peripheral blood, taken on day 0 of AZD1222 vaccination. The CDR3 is CASSASPSYEQYF. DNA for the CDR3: TGTGCCAGCAGCGCAAGCCCATCCTACGAGCAGTACTTC.